This T cell receptor beta chain was observed in a study of blood T cell repertoires in COVID-19. In the study overall: Acute and convalescent COVID-19 specimens originated in the United States, Italy and Spain. PBMCs, B-cell-depleted T cells, or T cells provided the cDNA or gDNA that made up the material.

Under the authors' procedure: Nucleated cell number was recorded as an estimate derived from reference gene primer amplification. The assay was immunoSEQ multiplex PCR, and TCRdb's table has in-frame clones only and misses some. The V and J calls and clone size are taken from that table; D and trimming were inferred from the DNA. The sample includes fewer than 300,000 clones, under 90% seen only once; the top ten take 8% to 9.5%. CDR1 is SGHNT and CDR2 is YYREEE in the germline V gene (reference sequence). Trimming cost V 3 bases and J 6 bases; bases outside gene matches: 7. The CDR3 length is 16 residues.

The chain links TRBV5-4 to TRBJ2-3; 13 positions agree with TRBD2. Sample: peripheral blood. This sequence originates from a woman in her fifties or sixties who had recovered from COVID-19. The DNA of the CDR3 is TGTGCCAGCAGCTGGAGACTAGCGGGAGGATCGGATACGCAGTATTTT. Protein: CASSWRLAGGSDTQYF.